This TCR beta chain was identified in a study of T cell repertoires in cytomegalovirus infection. Study-wide context: Both recently identified HLA-C-restricted and well-studied HLA-B-restricted CMV epitopes were used in the study. Public TCR beta signatures provided an indication of both CMV infection and a matching HLA type. Study-wide results and limits: Across the ex vivo response, the dominant clonotypes were HLA-C-restricted CMV-specific TCR beta clonotypes. The study identified carriers of CMV plus the relevant HLA from cumulative public TCR beta family frequency.

With 4 bases removed from V and 4 bases from J, the gap between germline ends came to 11 bases. The CDR3 has 14 amino acids. Germline CDR1 and CDR2: SGHVS and FQNEAQ. TCRdb reprocessed the reads with MiXCR, giving one entry per CDR3 protein. This table has some 920,000 distinct CDR3 sequences, under 40% appearing once. This clonotype came up many times. Its antigen remains unknown. The sequences come from cultured CD8+ T cells from PBMCs, collected from culture after CMV antigen stimulation. The V call is TRBV7-8, the J call TRBJ1-3; D gene uncertain. The sequence derives from a human donor in good health (CMV status not recorded). Some clones in this sample may be carry-over from other donors' samples. The CDR3 loop reads CASSSAMRGNTIYF. CDR3 sequence (DNA): TGTGCCAGCAGCTCGGCCATGAGGGGAAACACCATATATTTT.